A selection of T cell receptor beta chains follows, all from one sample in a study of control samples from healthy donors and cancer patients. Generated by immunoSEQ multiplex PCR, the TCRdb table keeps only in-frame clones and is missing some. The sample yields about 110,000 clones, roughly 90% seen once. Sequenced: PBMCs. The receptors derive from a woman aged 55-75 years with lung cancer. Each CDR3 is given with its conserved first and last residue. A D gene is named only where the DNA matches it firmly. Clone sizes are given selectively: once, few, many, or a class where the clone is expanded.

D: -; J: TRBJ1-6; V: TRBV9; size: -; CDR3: CASSVGGNSPLHF; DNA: TGTGCCAGCAGCGTAGGGGGGAATTCACCCCTCCACTTT
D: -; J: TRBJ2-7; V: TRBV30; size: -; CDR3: CAWSVQGYEQYF; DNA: TGTGCCTGGAGTGTACAGGGTTACGAGCAGTACTTC
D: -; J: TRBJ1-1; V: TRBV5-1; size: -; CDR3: CASSSTANTEAFF; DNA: TGCGCCAGCAGTTCGACAGCTAACACTGAAGCTTTCTTT
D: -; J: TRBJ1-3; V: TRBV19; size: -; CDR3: CASSDSGSHGNTIYF; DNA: TGTGCCAGTAGCGATTCGGGCAGTCACGGAAACACCATATATTTT
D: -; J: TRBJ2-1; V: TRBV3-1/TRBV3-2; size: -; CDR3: CASSHDRSPQFF; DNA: TGTGCCAGCAGCCACGACAGGTCTCCACAGTTCTTC
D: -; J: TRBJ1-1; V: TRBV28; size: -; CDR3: CASKEGRNTEAFF; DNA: TGTGCCAGCAAAGAAGGCAGGAACACTGAAGCTTTCTTT
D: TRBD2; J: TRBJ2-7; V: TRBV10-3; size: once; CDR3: CAIRSGTSGSYEQYF; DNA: TGTGCCATCAGGAGCGGGACTAGCGGCTCCTACGAGCAGTACTTC
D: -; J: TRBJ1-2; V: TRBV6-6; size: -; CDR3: CASSSSSLRDGYGYTF; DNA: TGTGCCAGCAGTTCCTCGTCCCTCAGGGATGGCTATGGCTACACCTTC
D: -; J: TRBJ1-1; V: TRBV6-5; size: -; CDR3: CASSPHSRDTEAFF; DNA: TGTGCCAGCAGCCCCCATTCTCGGGACACTGAAGCTTTCTTT
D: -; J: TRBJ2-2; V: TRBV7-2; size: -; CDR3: CASSSYTGELFF; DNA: TGTGCCAGCAGCTCATACACCGGGGAGCTGTTTTTT
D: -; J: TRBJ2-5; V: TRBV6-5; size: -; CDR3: CASRPAQETQYF; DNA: TGTGCCAGCAGGCCTGCGCAAGAGACCCAGTACTTC
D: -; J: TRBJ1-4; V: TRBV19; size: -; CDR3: CASSILGGVGKLFF; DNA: TGTGCCAGTAGTATTCTAGGGGGGGTCGGAAAACTGTTTTTT
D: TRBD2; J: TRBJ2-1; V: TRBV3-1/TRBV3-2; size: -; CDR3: CASSPGLAGANEQFF; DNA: TGTGCCAGCAGCCCTGGCCTAGCGGGGGCTAATGAGCAGTTCTTC
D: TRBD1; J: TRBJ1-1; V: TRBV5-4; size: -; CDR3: CASRLQGAPTEAFF; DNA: TGTGCCAGCAGACTACAGGGGGCGCCCACTGAAGCTTTCTTT
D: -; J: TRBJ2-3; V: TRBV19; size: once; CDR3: CASSIQLADTQYF; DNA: TGTGCCAGTAGTATCCAGTTGGCAGATACGCAGTATTTT
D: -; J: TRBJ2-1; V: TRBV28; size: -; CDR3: CASRRGPAGSNEQFF; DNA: TGTGCCAGCAGAAGGGGGCCCGCGGGGAGTAATGAGCAGTTCTTC
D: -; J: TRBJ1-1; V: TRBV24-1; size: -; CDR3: CATTLGHGGENTEAFF; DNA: TGTGCCACCACCCTTGGGCACGGGGGGGAGAACACTGAAGCTTTCTTT
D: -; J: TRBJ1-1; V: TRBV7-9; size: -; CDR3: CASSLVNTSPQAFF; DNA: TGTGCCAGCAGCTTAGTGAACACAAGCCCGCAAGCTTTCTTT
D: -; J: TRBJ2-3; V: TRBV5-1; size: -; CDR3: CASSSLVVGGTDTQYF; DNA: TGCGCCAGCAGCTCCCTGGTAGTGGGGGGCACAGATACGCAGTATTTT